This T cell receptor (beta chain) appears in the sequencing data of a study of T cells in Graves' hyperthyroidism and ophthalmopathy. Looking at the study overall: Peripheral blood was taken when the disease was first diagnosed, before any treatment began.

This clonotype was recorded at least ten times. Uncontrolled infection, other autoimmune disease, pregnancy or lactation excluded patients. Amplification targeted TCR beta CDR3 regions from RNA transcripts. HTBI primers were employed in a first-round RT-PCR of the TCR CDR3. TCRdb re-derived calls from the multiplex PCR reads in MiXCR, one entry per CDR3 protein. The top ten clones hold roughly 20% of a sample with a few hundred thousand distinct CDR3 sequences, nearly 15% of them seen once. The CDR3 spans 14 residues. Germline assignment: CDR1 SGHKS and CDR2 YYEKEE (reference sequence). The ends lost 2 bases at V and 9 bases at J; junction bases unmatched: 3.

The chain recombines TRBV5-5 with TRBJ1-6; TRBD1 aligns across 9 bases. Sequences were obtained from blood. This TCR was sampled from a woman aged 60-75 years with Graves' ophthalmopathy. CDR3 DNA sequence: TGTGCCAGCAGCTTCGACAGGGGGGTTTCACCCCTCCACTTT. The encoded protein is CASSFDRGVSPLHF.